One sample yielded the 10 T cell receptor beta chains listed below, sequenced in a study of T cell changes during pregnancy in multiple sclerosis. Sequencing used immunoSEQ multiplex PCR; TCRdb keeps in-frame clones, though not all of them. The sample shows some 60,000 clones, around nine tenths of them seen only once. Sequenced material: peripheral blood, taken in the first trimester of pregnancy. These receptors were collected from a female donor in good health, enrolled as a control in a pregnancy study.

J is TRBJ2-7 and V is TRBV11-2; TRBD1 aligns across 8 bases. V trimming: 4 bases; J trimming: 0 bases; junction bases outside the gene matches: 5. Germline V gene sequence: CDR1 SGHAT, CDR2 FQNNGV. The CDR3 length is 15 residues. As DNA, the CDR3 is TGTGCCAGCAGCTCAGGGGGCGCGAGCTCCTACGAGCAGTACTTC. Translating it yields CASSSGGASSYEQYF. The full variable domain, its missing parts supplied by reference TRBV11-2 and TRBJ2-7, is EAGVAQSPRYKIIEKRQSVAFWCNPISGHATLYWYQQILGQGPKLLIQFQNNGVVDDSQLPKDRFSAERLKGVDSTLKIQPAKLEDSAVYLCASSSGGASSYEQYFGPGTRLTVT.

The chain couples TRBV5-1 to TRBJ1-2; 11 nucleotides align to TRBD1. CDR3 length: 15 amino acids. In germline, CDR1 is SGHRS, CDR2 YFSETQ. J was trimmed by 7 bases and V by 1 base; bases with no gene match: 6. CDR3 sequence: CASSLLGQGAGGYTF. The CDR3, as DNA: TGCGCCAGCAGCTTGCTCGGACAGGGGGCCGGTGGCTACACCTTC.

The CDR3 sequence is CASSLERGETQYF. Here the CDR3 DNA reads TGTGCCAGCAGTCTCGAAAGGGGAGAGACCCAGTACTTC. The chain employs TRBV6-1 and TRBJ2-5, with a weak D call TRBD1 (5 bases). Per the germline V gene, CDR1 is MNHNS and CDR2 is SASEGT. The V end was cut by 5 bases, the J end by 4 bases, with 11 bases between. There are 13 residues in the CDR3.

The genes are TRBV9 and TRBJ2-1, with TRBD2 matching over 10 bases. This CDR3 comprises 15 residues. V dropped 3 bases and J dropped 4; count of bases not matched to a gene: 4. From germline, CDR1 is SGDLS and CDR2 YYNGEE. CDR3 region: CASSAGTSVYNEQFF. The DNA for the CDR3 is TGTGCCAGCAGCGCCGGGACTAGCGTATACAATGAGCAGTTCTTC.

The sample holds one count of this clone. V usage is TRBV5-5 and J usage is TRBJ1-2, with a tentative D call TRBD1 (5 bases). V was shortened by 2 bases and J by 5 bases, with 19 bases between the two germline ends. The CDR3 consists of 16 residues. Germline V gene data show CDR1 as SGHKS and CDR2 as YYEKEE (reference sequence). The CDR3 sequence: CASSFAAWTKNYGYTF. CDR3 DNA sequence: TGTGCCAGCAGCTTCGCCGCTTGGACAAAGAATTATGGCTACACCTTC.

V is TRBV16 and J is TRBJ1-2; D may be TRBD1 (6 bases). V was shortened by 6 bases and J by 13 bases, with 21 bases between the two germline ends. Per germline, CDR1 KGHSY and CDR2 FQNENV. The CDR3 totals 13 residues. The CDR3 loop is CASRLTVGQNVTF. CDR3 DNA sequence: TGTGCCAGCAGACTGACCGTTGGACAGAATGTCACCTTC.

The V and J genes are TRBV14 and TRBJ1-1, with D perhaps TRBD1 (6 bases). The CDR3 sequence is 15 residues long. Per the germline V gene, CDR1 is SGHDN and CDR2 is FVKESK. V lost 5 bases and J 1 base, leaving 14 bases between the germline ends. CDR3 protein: CASSNPGQKNTEAFF. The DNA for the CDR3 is TGTGCCAGCAGCAACCCGGGACAAAAGAACACTGAAGCTTTCTTT.

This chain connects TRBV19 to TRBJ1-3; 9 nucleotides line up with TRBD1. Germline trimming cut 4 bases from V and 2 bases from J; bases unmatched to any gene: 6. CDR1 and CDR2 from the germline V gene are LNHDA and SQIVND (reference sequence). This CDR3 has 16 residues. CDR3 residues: CASSTWDRVTGNTIYF. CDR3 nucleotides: TGTGCCAGTAGTACCTGGGACAGGGTTACTGGAAACACCATATATTTT.

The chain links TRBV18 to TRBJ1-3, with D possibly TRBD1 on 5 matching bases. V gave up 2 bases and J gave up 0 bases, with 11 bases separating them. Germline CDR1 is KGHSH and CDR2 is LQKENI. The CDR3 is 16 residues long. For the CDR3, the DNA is TGTGCCAGCTCACCAGCGGCAGGGTTCTCTGGAAACACCATATATTTT. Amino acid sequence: CASSPAAGFSGNTIYF.

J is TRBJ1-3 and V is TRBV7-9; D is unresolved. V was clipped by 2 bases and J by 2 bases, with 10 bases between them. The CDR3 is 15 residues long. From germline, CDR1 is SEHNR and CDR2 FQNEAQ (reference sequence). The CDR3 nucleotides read TGTGCCAGCAGCTTACCGTTGGCAGCTGGAAACACCATATATTTT. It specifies CASSLPLAAGNTIYF.